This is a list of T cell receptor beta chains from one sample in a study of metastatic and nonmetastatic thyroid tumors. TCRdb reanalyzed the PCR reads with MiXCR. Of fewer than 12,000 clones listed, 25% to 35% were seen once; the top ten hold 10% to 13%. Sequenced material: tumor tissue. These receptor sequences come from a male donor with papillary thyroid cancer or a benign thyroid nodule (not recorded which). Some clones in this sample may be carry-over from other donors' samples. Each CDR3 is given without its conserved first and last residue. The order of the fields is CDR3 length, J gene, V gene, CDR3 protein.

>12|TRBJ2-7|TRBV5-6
ASRAGDGSYEQY
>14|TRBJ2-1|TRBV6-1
ASSLAGAWSYNEQF
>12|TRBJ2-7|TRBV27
ATQMCFSSYEQY
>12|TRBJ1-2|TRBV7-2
ASSQGGANYGYT
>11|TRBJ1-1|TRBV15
ATSRAGGAKAF
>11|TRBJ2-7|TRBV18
ASSPPSSYEQY
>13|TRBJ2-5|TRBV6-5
ASSYTWSREETKY
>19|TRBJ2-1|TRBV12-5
ASGLVPGLAGGPPTVGEQF
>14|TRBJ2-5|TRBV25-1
ASSDFLGGPGETQY
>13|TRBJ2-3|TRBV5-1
ASSLVGTADGTQY
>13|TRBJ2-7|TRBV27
ASSPSPGTGGEQY
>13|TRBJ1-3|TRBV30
AWRGAYYSGNTIY
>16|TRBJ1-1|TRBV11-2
ASSPRGAMGGMNTEAF
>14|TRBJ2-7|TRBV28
ASSSHLAGDAYEQY
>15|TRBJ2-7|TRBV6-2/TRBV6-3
ASSYFSGLADTGEQY
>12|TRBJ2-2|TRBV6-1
ATRIGRGTWELF
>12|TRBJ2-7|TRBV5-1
ASSSRAEGYEQY
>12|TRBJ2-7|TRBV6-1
ASIRQVGSYEQY